This T cell receptor beta chain is drawn from a study of Graves' ophthalmopathy and Graves' hyperthyroidism. Whole-study findings and limits: The 13-signature model separated ophthalmopathy from stable hyperthyroidism at 85% to 90% sensitivity and roughly 83% specificity. Among thyroid clonotypes expanded above 0.001 frequency, most also appeared in blood.

Points on this clonotype: The antigen is not known. The junction differs from germline at one of its ends, possibly a read error.

RNA transcripts served as template for amplifying TCR beta CDR3 sequences. Following a first-round RT-PCR that used HTBI primers, a second-round multiplex PCR was carried out. Each CDR3 protein is one row after TCRdb ran MiXCR on the multiplex PCR reads. There are over a million distinct CDR3 sequences in the sample; around a third occur only once, and approximately 10% lies in the top ten. Per the germline V gene, CDR1 is LNHDA and CDR2 is SQIVND (reference sequence). This CDR3 contains 13 residues. Exclusion applied to patients with other autoimmune diseases, uncontrolled infections, pregnancy or lactation.

The chain combines TRBV19 with TRBJ1-2, with no clear D. The clonotype comes from an adult man with Graves' hyperthyroidism. The sequenced sample consisted of peripheral blood or thyroid tissue (not recorded which). In nucleotides, the CDR3 is TGTGCCAGTACCGTCTCGGGCCGCTATGGCCACACCTTC. This gives the protein CASTVSGRYGHTF.